This T cell receptor beta chain derives from a study of blood T cell repertoires in COVID-19. As for the study in general: From T cells, B-cell-depleted T cells, or PBMCs came the material, which was cDNA or gDNA.

Measured with immunoSEQ multiplex PCR; TCRdb has only the in-frame clones, and not every one. The table lists roughly 75,000 clones, almost 85% of them singletons. This TCR was recovered from a man in his fifties with acute or convalescent COVID-19. The sequenced sample was peripheral blood.

CDR3 residues: CASSLDRSSDEQFF. CDR3 nucleotides: TGTGCCAGCAGCTTAGATAGGAGTTCAGATGAGCAGTTCTTC. The genes are TRBV11-3 and TRBJ2-1, with no clear D. With 0 bases removed from V and 8 bases from J, the gap between germline ends came to 11 bases. The CDR3 contains 14 residues. Germline V lookup: CDR1 SGHNT, CDR2 YENEEA.